One T cell receptor beta chain is described in this entry. It has no known antigen specificity. Per-nucleotide qualities are absent, and no much larger clonotype sits a single base away. Amplification of TCR beta CDR3 regions was carried out from RNA transcripts. A first-round RT-PCR of the TCR CDR3 used the HTBI primer set with the Qiagen OneStep RT-PCR kit. Libraries were constructed in a second round of multiplex PCR, after which size selection and purification were performed. Paired-end sequencing of the libraries was performed with 100 bp reads on an Illumina HiSeq2000. The source study handled its data this way. SOAPnuke was used to process the raw data, throwing out any read that contained adapters or uncalled bases, had a mean Phred below 15, or lacked an exact constant-primer or identifier match. High-quality paired reads were merged using COPE v1.2.5, and each unique nucleotide sequence was defined as a clonotype. MiTCR v1.1 was used to align clonotypes to the IMGT TRBV, TRBD and TRBJ reference segments. The analysis included only V-J combinations with a frequency above 0.0001, which together covered approximately 99% of the repertoires. The TCS score was defined as the ratio of F50 (clonal expansion) to E x V (chaos), calculated using BLOSUM62-based TCRdist between CDR3 peptides within each V-J. Welch's t-statistics and random forest reduced around 510 V-J features to roughly 13, which were used in a naive Bayes classifier (R e1071). TCRdb applied fastp at Q25 and MiXCR to the public reads, then kept only in-frame beta chains. Each entry is one CDR3 protein sequence, shown with its most common DNA and genes. The V and J calls, along with clone size, are taken from TCRdb and not from the paper's own processing. The sample table contains hundreds of thousands of distinct CDR3 sequences; only one count was recorded for more than 45% of them. Clones ranked in the top ten supply roughly 8.2% of the sample.

A patient counted as having stable Graves' hyperthyroidism if no progression to ophthalmopathy occurred over 18 months of follow-up. Hyperthyroidism patients were newly diagnosed, with disease duration under 2 months, and aged 18 to 65 years. The study excluded patients with uncontrolled infections, other autoimmune diseases, pregnancy or lactation. Diagnoses relied on clinical symptoms, serum thyroxine and TRAb, thyroid ultrasound and orbital computed tomography. Trizol reagent was used to extract total RNA, and RNA quality was then checked on an Agilent 2100 Bioanalyzer. The data belong to a study of T cells in Graves' hyperthyroidism and ophthalmopathy (dated 2019 in TCRdb). About the full investigation: To identify TCR V-J signatures that set the groups apart, the researchers used a discovery cohort of about a hundred patients, made up of about 44 with Graves' ophthalmopathy and some 58 with stable Graves' hyperthyroidism. An independent validation cohort of 18 to 20 hyperthyroidism patients and about 16 patients who later progressed to ophthalmopathy tested prospective prediction of ophthalmopathy. The roughly 100 discovery patients were divided at random into training and test sets in a 7:3 ratio. Thyroid tissue and blood T-cell repertoires from six Graves' hyperthyroidism patients were also compared in the study. Following sampling, methimazole starting at 30 mg daily was given to hyperthyroidism patients, and high-dose intravenous methylprednisolone was given to ophthalmopathy patients. According to the paper, TCR Vbeta CDR3 sequencing was carried out on about 140 peripheral blood samples, which came from under 50 ophthalmopathy, approximately 72 hyperthyroidism and about 17 progressor patients.

Beyond this particular receptor, the publication reports: Most expanded thyroid clonotypes (frequency above 0.001) were also found in blood, which suggests that blood repertoires may mirror thyroid immune responses. Sample size was not statistically predetermined, and blinding of investigators to group allocation was not performed. In validation, progression to ophthalmopathy was predicted by the model with almost 71% sensitivity and 72% to 85% specificity, a median of about 6.4 months before onset. A 13 V-J signature model separated ophthalmopathy from stable hyperthyroidism, with nearly 90% sensitivity and 81% to 83% specificity in cross-validation and 80%/75% in testing.

The sequence came from a young woman with Graves' hyperthyroidism. Donor details come from another sample of the same person, matched by shared clones. Sample: peripheral blood or thyroid tissue (not recorded which).

Read as DNA, the sequence is TGTGCCAGCAGCTTAAGTCGCCCCGACCCTCAGGACGAGCAGTACTTC. Its coded protein is CASSLSRPDPQDEQYF. Here the chain combines TRBV7-9 and TRBJ2-7; there is no confident call for the D gene. Cut back by 2 bases and 5 bases, the V and J ends lie 19 bases apart. CDR1 and CDR2, per the germline V gene (reference sequence), are SEHNR and FQNEAQ. The CDR3, cysteine through phenylalanine, is 16 amino acids long. Only the CDR3 region is kept as DNA, spanning 48 bases read in frame from base 1.